This T cell receptor beta chain was identified in a study of control samples from healthy donors and cancer patients. Here immunoSEQ multiplex PCR was the method, and the copy in TCRdb shows in-frame clones only, minus some. The repertoire includes under 70,000 clones, over 75% of them detected once, and 3.8% sits in the top ten. The sequenced sample consisted of blood. The TCR originated in a man aged 50-60 years in good health.

The DNA for the CDR3 is TGTGCCAGCAGCCGGGACACCAGGCCAACTAATGAAAAACTGTTTTTT. It encodes CASSRDTRPTNEKLFF. The V gene is TRBV4-2, the J gene TRBJ1-4, with D possibly being TRBD1 (6 bases). This CDR3 spans 16 amino acids. Germline V gives CDR1 LGHNA, CDR2 YNFKEQ. Trimming removed 4 bases at V and 0 bases at J, with 12 bases between.